This is a list of T cell receptor beta chains from one sample in a study of OX40 agonist ivuxolimab in advanced cancers. Produced via immunoSEQ multiplex PCR; TCRdb's table is partial and in-frame only. The sample carries under 20,000 clones, 70% to 90% recorded once. The sample was CD4+ or CD8+ T cells sorted from blood, taken in a trial of the OX40 agonist ivuxolimab. These receptors all stem from an adult with an advanced solid tumor such as melanoma, head and neck, liver or kidney cancer. Both conserved end residues are part of each CDR3. The D gene is left open where the match is weak. Expanded clones get a size class; other rows say once, few or many, or leave the size out.

>TRBV27|NA|NA|TRBJ1-6
CASTSGTEVFNSPLHF
TGTGCCAGCACCTCCGGGACCGAAGTTTTTAATTCACCCCTCCACTTT
>TRBV28|once|TRBD1|TRBJ1-1
CASRGTGGMNTEAFF
TGTGCCAGCAGGGGGACAGGGGGAATGAACACTGAAGCTTTCTTT
>TRBV6-6|NA|TRBD1|TRBJ2-5
CASKVNRGPGETQYF
TGTGCCAGCAAGGTGAACAGGGGCCCCGGGGAGACCCAGTACTTC
>TRBV14|NA|TRBD1|TRBJ1-1
CASSQEGQGYTEAFF
TGTGCCAGCAGCCAAGAGGGACAGGGCTACACTGAAGCTTTCTTT
>TRBV10-2|NA|NA|TRBJ1-1
CASSESLGMNTEAFF
TGCGCCAGCAGTGAGTCGTTGGGGATGAACACTGAAGCTTTCTTT
>TRBV19|NA|NA|TRBJ1-2
CASSWSGEVGYTF
TGTGCCAGTAGTTGGTCCGGCGAGGTAGGCTACACCTTC
>TRBV27|NA|NA|TRBJ2-1
CASSPPGYSSYNEQFF
TGTGCCAGCAGTCCCCCGGGCTACAGCTCCTACAATGAGCAGTTCTTC
>TRBV27|NA|NA|TRBJ2-3
CASSRGTRDTQYF
TGTGCCAGCAGTCGGGGGACTCGAGATACGCAGTATTTT
>TRBV27|NA|NA|TRBJ1-1
CASSLSQGTSTEAFF
TGTGCCAGCAGTTTATCCCAGGGAACCTCCACTGAAGCTTTCTTT
>TRBV27|medium-sized|TRBD1|TRBJ1-6
CASSWDSYNSPLHF
TGTGCCAGCAGTTGGGACAGCTATAATTCACCCCTCCACTTT
>TRBV30|NA|TRBD2|TRBJ2-1
CACPLAGLYNEQFF
TGTGCCTGCCCACTAGCGGGGTTATACAATGAGCAGTTCTTC
>TRBV13|NA|NA|TRBJ2-2
CASKGSTGLAGELFF
TGTGCCAGCAAAGGGTCGACAGGATTGGCCGGGGAGCTGTTTTTT
>TRBV19|NA|NA|TRBJ1-2
CASSPLPWGHYGYTF
TGTGCCAGTAGCCCTCTTCCGTGGGGCCACTATGGCTACACCTTC
>TRBV7-9|large|NA|TRBJ1-6
CASSLELENSPLHF
TGTGCCAGCAGCTTAGAACTGGAGAATTCACCCCTCCACTTT
>TRBV27|once|TRBD1|TRBJ1-5
CASSWTGYNQPQHF
TGTGCCAGCAGTTGGACAGGGTACAATCAGCCCCAGCATTTT
>TRBV5-1|few|NA|TRBJ1-1
CASSLRPPGSGTEAFF
TGCGCCAGCAGCTTGAGGCCCCCAGGGAGCGGCACTGAAGCTTTCTTT
>TRBV2|NA|TRBD1|TRBJ2-1
CARQGRGDNEQFF
TGTGCCAGACAGGGGCGAGGGGACAATGAGCAGTTCTTC
>TRBV19|NA|NA|TRBJ1-1
CASKWSDRNTEAFF
TGTGCCAGTAAGTGGTCCGACCGTAACACTGAAGCTTTCTTT
>TRBV5-1|medium-sized|TRBD2|TRBJ2-1
CASSPYPSGGYSYNEQFF
TGCGCCAGCAGCCCTTATCCCAGCGGGGGGTACTCCTACAATGAGCAGTTCTTC
>TRBV5-6|NA|TRBD1|TRBJ2-7
CASSQGTAYEQYF
TGTGCCAGCAGCCAAGGGACAGCCTACGAGCAGTACTTC
>TRBV7-6|NA|NA|TRBJ1-2
CASSGEIGARGYTF
TGTGCCAGTTCGGGGGAGATCGGGGCTCGGGGCTACACCTTC
>TRBV7-9|few|NA|TRBJ1-1
CASSLGSNTEAFF
TGTGCCAGCAGCTTAGGCAGCAACACTGAAGCTTTCTTT
>TRBV7-7|few|TRBD2|TRBJ2-7
CASSLGGEGGHEQYF
TGTGCTAGCAGCTTAGGTGGAGAGGGAGGGCACGAGCAGTACTTC
>TRBV30|NA|NA|TRBJ2-1
CAWSIGGARNEQFF
TGTGCCTGGAGTATAGGGGGGGCTAGGAATGAGCAGTTCTTC
>TRBV29-1|NA|TRBD1|TRBJ2-7
CSVEDHGQGGTYEQYF
TGCAGCGTTGAAGACCACGGACAGGGGGGGACCTACGAGCAGTACTTC
>TRBV11-2|NA|TRBD2|TRBJ2-1
CASSSSEREVGDEQFF
TGTGCCAGCAGCTCCTCGGAGCGGGAGGTGGGAGATGAGCAGTTCTTC
>TRBV19|NA|TRBD2|TRBJ2-1
CASSSPPLAGFGNEQFF
TGTGCCAGTAGTAGCCCTCCACTAGCGGGATTCGGCAATGAGCAGTTCTTC
>TRBV25-1|NA|NA|TRBJ1-1
CASSELNWGNTEAFF
TGTGCCAGCAGTGAATTAAACTGGGGGAACACTGAAGCTTTCTTT
>TRBV27|NA|NA|TRBJ1-2
CASSFAGTSNYGYTF
TGTGCCAGCAGTTTTGCCGGGACCTCTAACTATGGCTACACCTTC
>TRBV6-5|NA|NA|TRBJ1-5
CASSLTDNSNQPQHF
TGTGCCAGCAGTTTGACAGATAATAGCAATCAGCCCCAGCATTTT
>TRBV2|few|TRBD1|TRBJ2-7
CASATTGYYEQYF
TGTGCCAGCGCGACGACAGGGTACTACGAGCAGTACTTC
>TRBV5-6|NA|TRBD1|TRBJ1-4
CASSLVGQNEKLFF
TGTGCCAGCAGCTTGGTGGGACAGAATGAAAAACTGTTTTTT
>TRBV6-5|NA|NA|TRBJ1-1
CASRPQGYTEAFF
TGTGCCAGCAGACCTCAGGGGTACACTGAAGCTTTCTTT
>TRBV28|NA|NA|TRBJ2-1
CASSPPGLHNEQFF
TGTGCCAGCAGTCCTCCGGGACTTCATAATGAGCAGTTCTTC
>TRBV4-1|NA|TRBD2|TRBJ2-1
CASSHSLGLAGGQNEQFF
TGCGCCAGCAGCCACTCACTCGGGTTAGCGGGGGGGCAAAATGAGCAGTTCTTC
>TRBV7-2|NA|NA|TRBJ2-1
CASSSTLRGQYNEQFF
TGTGCCAGCAGTTCTACCCTTAGAGGACAGTACAATGAGCAGTTCTTC
>TRBV28|NA|NA|TRBJ2-1
CASSYPGTRQGRSVYEQFF
TGTGCCAGCAGTTACCCGGGGACTAGACAGGGGAGGAGTGTCTATGAGCAGTTCTTC
>TRBV30|NA|NA|TRBJ1-6
CAWSVEGGLSPLHF
TGTGCCTGGAGTGTCGAGGGCGGGCTCTCACCCCTCCACTTT
>TRBV10-3|NA|NA|TRBJ2-3
CAIRPGAGAHTDTQYF
TGTGCCATCAGACCCGGGGCGGGGGCCCACACAGATACGCAGTATTTT
>TRBV29-1|NA|TRBD2|TRBJ2-1
CSVEGLAGGPRASYNEQFF
TGCAGCGTTGAGGGGCTAGCGGGAGGGCCGAGGGCTTCCTACAATGAGCAGTTCTTC